The clone carrying this T cell receptor beta chain has ten or more counts. Its antigen is unidentified. The data originate from a study of response to subunit inactivated influenza vaccine. Study findings and constraints: T cells newly recruited by each seasonal influenza vaccination are few, the authors suggested.

Via MiXCR, TCRdb re-called the RT-PCR reads, giving one row per CDR3 protein. The table includes around 320,000 distinct CDR3 sequences, around 22% detected once. The CDR3 totals 14 residues. The V and J ends lost 5 bases and 8 bases respectively, with 16 bases between them. The V and J genes are TRBV12-3 or TRBV12-4 and TRBJ1-3; no definite D call. This material consisted of PBMCs from blood, taken 21 months after vaccination. The TCR was taken from a man aged 45 to 75 who received an inactivated influenza vaccine. CDR3 DNA sequence: TGTGCCAGCAGTATGAGGACCGCTGGGTACACCATATATTTT. Protein sequence: CASSMRTAGYTIYF.